A selection of T cell receptor beta chains follows, all from one sample in a study of CD8 T cells in Susac syndrome. MiXCR was run by TCRdb on the immunoSEQ multiplex PCR reads, yielding one entry per CDR3 protein. The table lists 120,000 or so distinct CDR3 sequences, around 94% of them singletons. Material: CD4+ T cells from PBMCs. The receptors originated from a human donor in good health. Each CDR3 is given with its conserved first and last residue. The D gene is left open where the match is weak. Clone size is not always given. Where it is, it says once, few, many or a class for expanded clones.

-	TRBV5-1	TRBJ2-7	-	CASSLESGTSSYEQYF	TGCGCCAGCAGCTTGGAAAGCGGGACAAGCTCCTACGAGCAGTACTTC
-	TRBV5-1	TRBJ1-6	-	CASSLDTGPRNSPLHF	TGCGCCAGCAGCTTGGATACGGGGCCTAGGAATTCACCCCTCCACTTT
-	TRBV20-1	TRBJ2-2	-	CSATLVNTGELFF	TGCAGTGCTACTCTCGTGAACACCGGGGAGCTGTTTTTT
-	TRBV28	TRBJ1-5	-	CASDRGSLVLPQHF	TGTGCCAGCGATAGAGGGTCCTTAGTTTTACCCCAGCATTTT
-	TRBV7-6	TRBJ1-1	-	CASSAYSGQGEAFF	TGTGCCAGCAGCGCCTACTCTGGGCAGGGTGAAGCTTTCTTT
-	TRBV7-9	TRBJ1-1	-	CASSPVNTEAFF	TGTGCCAGCAGCCCTGTCAACACTGAAGCTTTCTTT
-	TRBV7-8	TRBJ2-7	-	CASSLVFYEQYF	TGTGCCAGCAGCTTGGTCTTCTACGAGCAGTACTTC
TRBD2	TRBV24-1	TRBJ2-1	-	CATSEPGPGLARNEQFF	TGTGCCACCAGTGAGCCCGGTCCGGGACTAGCGAGGAATGAGCAGTTCTTC
-	TRBV30	TRBJ1-6	-	CAWELPNSPLHF	TGTGCCTGGGAACTTCCTAATTCACCCCTCCACTTT
TRBD1	TRBV7-9	TRBJ2-2	-	CASSKPGQVNTGELFF	TGTGCCAGCAGCAAGCCGGGACAGGTGAACACCGGGGAGCTGTTTTTT
-	TRBV20-1	TRBJ2-5	-	CSASGAAGPQETQYF	TGCAGTGCTAGTGGCGCGGCGGGACCCCAAGAGACCCAGTACTTC
-	TRBV25-1	TRBJ2-7	-	CASSEYAESGSYEQYF	TGTGCCAGCAGTGAATATGCGGAAAGCGGCTCCTACGAGCAGTACTTC
-	TRBV28	TRBJ2-2	-	CASLRGGGRFANTGELFF	TGTGCCAGCCTCAGGGGGGGCGGGAGATTCGCGAACACCGGGGAGCTGTTTTTT
TRBD2	TRBV12-3/TRBV12-4	TRBJ2-7	-	CASSSGTSVPYEQYF	TGTGCCAGCAGTTCCGGGACTAGCGTCCCCTACGAGCAGTACTTC
-	TRBV30	TRBJ2-3	-	CAWSEGGDTQYF	TGTGCCTGGAGTGAGGGGGGGGATACGCAGTATTTT
-	TRBV7-2	TRBJ2-7	-	CASSLVGESYEQYF	TGTGCCAGCAGCTTAGTTGGGGAGTCCTACGAGCAGTACTTC
-	TRBV19	TRBJ2-1	once	CASSPPGGTGNEQFF	TGTGCCAGTAGTCCCCCCGGGGGTACCGGGAATGAGCAGTTCTTC
TRBD2	TRBV2	TRBJ2-3	-	CALSTSGNPKPRFADTQYF	TGTGCCTTATCGACTAGCGGAAACCCGAAACCCAGGTTCGCAGATACGCAGTATTTT
TRBD1	TRBV19	TRBJ1-1	once	CASNPGGLGGTEAFF	TGTGCCAGCAACCCAGGGGGCCTGGGGGGGACTGAAGCTTTCTTT
-	TRBV6-1	TRBJ2-1	-	CASSLRDGPGPFEQFF	TGTGCCAGCAGCCTCCGGGACGGCCCGGGGCCATTTGAGCAGTTCTTC
-	TRBV5-1	TRBJ2-7	-	CASSLEAGPNYEQYF	TGCGCCAGCAGCTTGGAGGCAGGCCCAAACTACGAGCAGTACTTC
-	TRBV27	TRBJ2-7	few	CASSRGYEQYF	TGTGCCAGCAGTCGGGGCTACGAGCAGTACTTC
-	TRBV28	TRBJ1-2	few	CASSRWNYGYTF	TGTGCCAGCAGTAGGTGGAACTATGGCTACACCTTC
TRBD1	TRBV9	TRBJ2-5	-	CASSETPTGVPQYF	TGTGCCAGCAGCGAAACCCCGACAGGGGTTCCCCAGTACTTC
TRBD1	TRBV29-1	TRBJ1-2	-	CSADSGGQGGYTF	TGCAGCGCCGATTCAGGGGGCCAGGGTGGCTACACCTTC
TRBD1	TRBV20-1	TRBJ2-7	-	CSANTGTGLYEQYF	TGCAGTGCTAATACCGGGACAGGGCTCTACGAGCAGTACTTC
-	TRBV6-2/TRBV6-3	TRBJ2-3	-	CASSYTDLTTQYF	TGTGCCAGCAGTTACACCGATTTGACTACGCAGTATTTT
-	TRBV29-1	TRBJ2-7	-	CSVSFDVEAYEQYF	TGCAGCGTTTCCTTTGACGTTGAGGCCTACGAGCAGTACTTC
TRBD1	TRBV9	TRBJ2-5	-	CASSETGGGETQYF	TGTGCCAGCAGCGAGACAGGGGGGGGAGAGACCCAGTACTTC
TRBD1	TRBV5-1	TRBJ1-4	-	CASSWTGFNEKLFF	TGCGCCAGCAGCTGGACAGGGTTTAATGAAAAACTGTTTTTT
-	TRBV9	TRBJ2-1	-	CASTQSPSSYNEQFF	TGTGCCAGCACACAGTCCCCAAGCTCCTACAATGAGCAGTTCTTC
-	TRBV30	TRBJ2-6	-	CAWGQSGANVLTF	TGTGCCTGGGGACAGTCTGGGGCCAACGTCCTGACTTTC